This entry features one T cell receptor (beta chain) sequence. The CDR3 totals 15 residues. Germline V gene sequence: CDR1 SNHLY, CDR2 FYNNEI. After removal of 6 bases from V and 4 bases from J, the junction contained 9 bases not matched to a gene. The entry originates in a study of blood T cell repertoires in COVID-19. In the study overall: PBMCs, B-cell-depleted T cells, or T cells provided the cDNA or gDNA that made up the material.

Here immunoSEQ multiplex PCR was the method, and the copy in TCRdb shows in-frame clones only, minus some. This table holds 200,000 to 300,000 clones, roughly 88% found once. The TCR comes from a woman between 40 and 55 years old with acute COVID-19. The V call is TRBV2, the J call TRBJ1-5, with 7 positions matching TRBD1. The sequencing input was PBMCs or T cells enriched from blood (not recorded which). DNA for the CDR3: TGTGCCAGCAGGCTAGGCGGGACAGCTAATCAGCCCCAGCATTTT. Its protein is CASRLGGTANQPQHF.